A selection of T cell receptor beta chains follows, all from one sample in a study of blood T cell repertoires in COVID-19. The repertoire was sequenced with immunoSEQ multiplex PCR; TCRdb's copy has only in-frame clones and lacks some. The sample has about 160,000 clones, approximately 84% seen once; the top ten hold about 0.95%. Sample: peripheral blood. These receptors all stem from a man aged 40-55 years with acute or convalescent COVID-19. The CDR3 runs from the conserved cysteine through the conserved F or W. D genes are given only for firm matches. For some rows the clone size is stated as once, few or many, or as a class when expanded; others skip it.

j_gene | v_gene | abundance | d_gene | CDR3aa | CDR3nt
TRBJ1-4 | TRBV6-1 | once | TRBD1 | CASSEGGQPEKLFF | TGTGCCAGCAGTGAAGGGGGACAGCCCGAAAAACTGTTTTTT
TRBJ2-3 | TRBV19 | - | - | CASSISAGPHTDTQYF | TGTGCCAGTAGTATATCCGCGGGACCGCACACAGATACGCAGTATTTT
TRBJ2-4 | TRBV6-2/TRBV6-3 | - | - | CASSYSQDSLDIQYF | TGTGCCAGCAGTTACTCCCAGGACTCTCTGGACATTCAGTACTTC
TRBJ2-3 | TRBV11-1 | - | TRBD2 | CASSHPWGGEHTQYF | TGTGCCAGCAGCCACCCATGGGGGGGTGAACATACGCAGTATTTT
TRBJ2-1 | TRBV9 | - | TRBD2 | CASSVGISGASSYNEQFF | TGTGCCAGCAGCGTAGGGATTAGCGGGGCCTCCTCCTACAATGAGCAGTTCTTC
TRBJ2-7 | TRBV19 | - | - | CASSIAGKTYEQYF | TGTGCCAGTAGTATAGCAGGGAAGACCTACGAGCAGTACTTC
TRBJ1-2 | TRBV6-2/TRBV6-3 | - | - | CASSYVTRGGRNYGYTF | TGTGCCAGCAGTTACGTCACCAGAGGCGGTCGAAACTATGGCTACACCTTC
TRBJ1-1 | TRBV12-5 | few | TRBD1 | CASALDRGAFF | TGTGCTAGTGCCTTAGACAGGGGAGCTTTCTTT
TRBJ1-2 | TRBV7-9 | - | - | CASRTDVVGGFLYGYTF | TGTGCCAGCAGGACCGACGTCGTTGGGGGCTTCCTCTATGGCTACACCTTC
TRBJ1-1 | TRBV18 | - | TRBD1 | CASSPRQGTEAFF | TGTGCCAGCTCACCAAGACAGGGCACTGAAGCTTTCTTT
TRBJ1-5 | TRBV6-1 | few | - | CASSEGNRVIQPQHF | TGTGCCAGCAGTGAAGGAAACAGGGTGATACAGCCCCAGCATTTT
TRBJ2-2 | TRBV21-1 | - | - | CASSNRTGGDTGELFF | TGTGCCAGCAGCAATAGGACAGGGGGTGACACCGGGGAGCTGTTTTTT
TRBJ1-1 | TRBV18 | - | TRBD1 | CASSLMTGANTEAFF | TGTGCCAGCTCACTAATGACAGGGGCGAACACTGAAGCTTTCTTT
TRBJ1-5 | TRBV19 | - | - | CASSAQGSSNQPQHF | TGTGCCAGTAGTGCACAGGGAAGTAGCAATCAGCCCCAGCATTTT
TRBJ2-7 | TRBV10-3 | - | - | CAISEAPLVSSYEQYF | TGTGCCATCAGTGAAGCCCCGCTAGTCAGCTCCTACGAGCAGTACTTC
TRBJ1-5 | TRBV6-5 | once | TRBD1 | CASRFSGGGEPQHF | TGTGCCAGCAGATTCTCAGGGGGAGGCGAGCCCCAGCATTTT
TRBJ1-4 | TRBV6-1 | - | TRBD1 | CASSDIGTGRGRHEKLFF | TGTGCCAGCAGTGATATCGGGACAGGACGAGGGCGACATGAAAAACTGTTTTTT
TRBJ1-3 | TRBV18 | - | - | CASSPQGALSGNTIYF | TGTGCCAGCTCACCGCAGGGTGCCCTCTCTGGAAACACCATATATTTT
TRBJ2-6 | TRBV19 | - | - | CASSIDAPGDARSSGANVLTF | TGTGCCAGTAGTATAGATGCGCCAGGGGACGCCAGAAGCTCTGGGGCCAACGTCCTGACTTTC
TRBJ2-5 | TRBV4-3 | - | - | CASSQREPWGGPGPQYF | TGCGCCAGCAGCCAAAGGGAGCCCTGGGGGGGCCCCGGTCCCCAGTACTTC
TRBJ1-2 | TRBV27 | - | - | CASSLYSRRVGGYTF | TGTGCCAGCAGTTTATACTCCCGCAGGGTAGGCGGCTACACCTTC
TRBJ1-6 | TRBV13 | once | - | CASSLGEGRDSPLHF | TGTGCCAGCAGCTTAGGAGAGGGTCGGGATTCACCCCTCCACTTT
TRBJ1-2 | TRBV5-6 | - | - | CASSSKSYGYTF | TGTGCCAGCAGTTCGAAGAGCTATGGCTACACCTTC
TRBJ1-4 | TRBV6-5 | - | - | CASNRRVEKLFF | TGTGCCAGCAACCGTCGGGTAGAAAAACTGTTTTTT
TRBJ2-1 | TRBV11-3 | many | TRBD2 | CASSFGLAGGHEQFF | TGTGCCAGCAGTTTTGGACTAGCGGGGGGGCATGAGCAGTTCTTC
TRBJ2-2 | TRBV6-1 | - | TRBD2 | CASSEVAGGTGELFF | TGTGCCAGCAGTGAAGTAGCGGGGGGCACCGGGGAGCTGTTTTTT
TRBJ1-2 | TRBV29-1 | - | TRBD1 | CSGRTGSGYTF | TGCAGCGGCAGGACAGGGTCTGGCTACACCTTC
TRBJ2-5 | TRBV7-9 | - | - | CASSLNSQETQYF | TGTGCCAGCAGCTTAAACAGCCAAGAGACCCAGTACTTC
TRBJ2-7 | TRBV6-4 | - | - | CASSEGGRQSYEQYF | TGTGCCAGCAGTGAAGGAGGGAGACAGAGTTACGAGCAGTACTTC